The rows below give T cell receptor beta chains drawn from one sample of a study of blood T cells in healthy people across ages. TCRdb used MiXCR to reprocess the 5' RACE reads, holding one entry per CDR3 protein. Among fewer than 900,000 distinct CDR3 sequences listed, roughly 44% were seen once. Sequencing was carried out using blood. These receptors were taken from a woman in her sixties in good health. CDR3s include the opening cysteine and the closing phenylalanine or tryptophan. A D gene is named only where the DNA matches it firmly. Clone size appears in some rows only: once, few, many, or a class for an expanded clone.

V	size	J	D	CDR3	DNA
TRBV20-1	.	TRBJ2-5	TRBD2	CSASSGGAGETQYF	TGCAGTGCTTCTAGCGGGGGGGCCGGAGAGACCCAGTACTTC
TRBV18	.	TRBJ1-2	.	CASSPPSRGNYGYTF	TGTGCCAGCTCACCACCAAGCAGGGGCAACTATGGCTACACCTTC
TRBV30	.	TRBJ2-5	.	CAWSVRGRETQYF	TGTGCCTGGAGTGTACGGGGGAGGGAGACCCAGTACTTC
TRBV12-3/TRBV12-4	few	TRBJ1-4	.	CASSFGQGNEKLFF	TGTGCCAGCAGCTTTGGGCAGGGGAACGAAAAACTGTTTTTT
TRBV12-3/TRBV12-4	.	TRBJ1-1	.	CASTLLRGTEAFF	TGTGCCAGCACCCTATTGAGGGGGACTGAAGCTTTCTTT
TRBV2	.	TRBJ2-2	.	CASNSQGSNTGELFF	TGTGCCAGCAATAGTCAGGGTTCGAACACCGGGGAGCTGTTTTTT
TRBV3-1	.	TRBJ2-7	TRBD1	CASSPTGERREQYF	TGTGCCAGCAGCCCTACAGGGGAGAGGCGCGAGCAGTACTTC
TRBV2	.	TRBJ1-6	.	CASRADSHNSPLHF	TGTGCCAGCAGGGCGGACAGTCATAATTCACCCCTCCACTTT
TRBV12-3/TRBV12-4	few	TRBJ2-4	.	CASTITGIQYF	TGTGCCAGCACCATAACAGGCATTCAGTACTTC
TRBV5-6	.	TRBJ1-2	TRBD1	CASSLVTGNEGGYTF	TGTGCCAGCAGCTTGGTGACAGGGAACGAGGGTGGCTACACCTTC
TRBV12-3/TRBV12-4	.	TRBJ1-5	.	CASSLEGATPQHF	TGTGCCAGCAGTTTAGAAGGCGCTACGCCCCAGCATTTT
TRBV6-6	.	TRBJ1-6	.	CASSYLRDHYNSPLHF	TGTGCCAGCAGTTATTTAAGGGATCACTATAATTCACCCCTCCACTTT
TRBV11-2	.	TRBJ2-5	.	CASSLGEGLGNEQYF	TGTGCCAGCAGCTTAGGGGAAGGCTTGGGCAATGAGCAGTACTTC
TRBV6-2/TRBV6-3	many	TRBJ2-1	.	CASSWVLNEQFF	TGTGCCAGCAGTTGGGTTCTTAATGAGCAGTTCTTC
TRBV7-3	.	TRBJ2-5	.	CASSAHTENEQYF	TGTGCCAGCAGCGCACACACGGAAAATGAGCAGTACTTC
TRBV6-6	many	TRBJ2-7	TRBD2	CASTLGSGTYEQYF	TGTGCCAGCACCCTGGGTAGCGGGACCTACGAGCAGTACTTC
TRBV3-1	many	TRBJ2-5	TRBD2	CASSQGLAGGETQYF	TGTGCCAGCAGCCAAGGACTAGCGGGGGGGGAGACCCAGTACTTC
TRBV2	few	TRBJ2-1	TRBD2	CASRGTSGRFDEQFF	TGTGCCAGCAGGGGGACTAGCGGGAGATTCGATGAGCAGTTCTTC
TRBV6-6	.	TRBJ2-7	.	CASSYYGLAEQYF	TGTGCCAGCAGTTATTACGGCCTTGCCGAGCAGTACTTC
TRBV7-9	once	TRBJ2-5	TRBD2	CASSPPGLAVETQYF	TGTGCCAGCAGCCCTCCGGGACTAGCGGTCGAGACCCAGTACTTC
TRBV7-2	few	TRBJ2-3	TRBD2	CASSRGLAIDTQYF	TGTGCCAGCAGCCGGGGACTAGCCATAGATACGCAGTATTTT
TRBV7-2	.	TRBJ2-2	TRBD2	CASRTGGWNTGELFF	TGTGCCAGCAGGACCGGGGGGTGGAACACCGGGGAGCTGTTTTTT
TRBV10-3	.	TRBJ2-3	TRBD1	CAITRTGSTDTQYF	TGTGCCATCACCCGGACAGGAAGCACAGATACGCAGTATTTT
TRBV7-3	few	TRBJ2-3	TRBD2	CASRDGLAGGSDTQYF	TGTGCCAGCAGGGACGGACTAGCGGGGGGGTCAGATACGCAGTATTTT
TRBV20-1	.	TRBJ2-3	.	CSAHDGNTDTQYF	TGCAGTGCTCACGACGGAAACACAGATACGCAGTATTTT
TRBV9	.	TRBJ2-3	.	CASSVATGPYFTDTQYF	TGTGCCAGCAGCGTAGCTACGGGGCCTTACTTCACAGATACGCAGTATTTT
TRBV10-2	few	TRBJ2-3	TRBD2	CASKLAGVEDTQYF	TGCGCCAGCAAACTAGCGGGGGTAGAAGATACGCAGTATTTT
TRBV6-4	once	TRBJ2-7	TRBD1	CAIPTGDPYEQYF	TGTGCCATCCCGACAGGGGACCCTTACGAGCAGTACTTC
TRBV5-6	.	TRBJ2-7	.	CASSSGPPNEQYF	TGCGCCAGCAGCTCGGGGCCCCCCAATGAGCAGTACTTC
TRBV29-1	many	TRBJ1-5	TRBD1	CSVAPAGGGQPQHF	TGCAGCGTTGCCCCCGCAGGGGGCGGACAGCCCCAGCATTTT
TRBV7-2	.	TRBJ1-1	.	CASSLEGRINTEAFF	TGTGCCAGCAGCTTAGAGGGCAGGATAAACACTGAAGCTTTCTTT
TRBV15	few	TRBJ2-3	.	CATSPDLSADTQYF	TGTGCCACCAGCCCGGACCTCTCTGCGGATACGCAGTATTTT
TRBV28	few	TRBJ2-7	.	CATATSNYEQYF	TGTGCCACCGCCACTAGCAACTACGAGCAGTACTTC
TRBV12-3/TRBV12-4	few	TRBJ1-3	.	CASRSINSGNTIYF	TGTGCCAGCAGGTCAATCAACTCTGGAAACACCATATATTTT
TRBV3-1	.	TRBJ2-5	.	CASSRGTMETQYF	TGTGCCAGCAGCCGAGGGACCATGGAGACCCAGTACTTC
TRBV10-3	few	TRBJ2-7	.	CAISESASYEQYF	TGTGCCATCAGTGAGTCGGCCAGCTACGAGCAGTACTTC
TRBV4-2	few	TRBJ1-2	.	CASSRLGRVGKGTF	.
TRBV29-1	.	TRBJ2-3	TRBD1	CSVGGDRPTADTQYF	TGCAGCGTTGGCGGGGACAGGCCGACGGCAGATACGCAGTATTTT
TRBV6-1	.	TRBJ1-2	.	CASSEVEGRHYGYTF	TGTGCCAGCAGTGAAGTCGAGGGCCGTCACTATGGCTACACCTTC
TRBV7-2	few	TRBJ1-1	.	CASSSPSLMNTEAFF	TGTGCCAGCAGCTCCCCAAGCCTCATGAACACTGAAGCTTTCTTT
TRBV20-1	.	TRBJ2-7	.	CSAIEAHISYEQYF	TGCAGTGCTATCGAAGCGCATATATCCTACGAGCAGTACTTC
TRBV3-1	.	TRBJ2-5	.	CASRPNAFRTAQVKTQYF	TGTGCCAGCAGACCCAACGCCTTCCGGACAGCCCAGGTGAAGACCCAGTACTTC
TRBV30	.	TRBJ2-7	TRBD1	CAWGGQGGGYEQYF	TGTGCCTGGGGTGGACAGGGCGGTGGCTACGAGCAGTACTTC
TRBV6-5	.	TRBJ2-7	TRBD2	CASTTTTGLAGEEQYF	TGTGCCAGCACCACCACCACCGGGCTAGCGGGAGAAGAGCAGTACTTC
TRBV12-3/TRBV12-4	few	TRBJ1-2	.	CASSAGVWSGYTF	TGTGCCAGCAGTGCCGGGGTATGGAGTGGCTACACCTTC
TRBV20-1	.	TRBJ2-4	.	CSAQSGLAKNIQYF	TGCAGTGCTCAGAGCGGTTTAGCCAAAAACATTCAGTACTTC
TRBV5-1	few	TRBJ2-3	.	CASSLQERHNTQYF	TGCGCCAGCAGCTTACAGGAAAGGCATAATACGCAGTATTTT
TRBV6-5	.	TRBJ1-2	.	CASSYSSAEDNYGYTF	TGTGCCAGCAGTTACTCGAGTGCGGAGGACAACTATGGCTACACCTTC
TRBV6-2/TRBV6-3	.	TRBJ2-7	.	CASSSPERGYNEQYF	TGTGCCAGCAGTTCACCGGAGAGGGGATACAATGAGCAGTACTTC
TRBV7-7	many	TRBJ2-5	.	CASSQGREETQYF	TGTGCCAGCAGCCAGGGAAGGGAAGAGACCCAGTACTTC
TRBV10-3	.	TRBJ2-7	.	CAISGRDGDSYEQYF	TGTGCCATCAGTGGCCGGGACGGAGATTCCTACGAGCAGTACTTC
TRBV6-6	.	TRBJ2-7	.	CASSYSSLGSHYEQYF	TGTGCCAGCAGTTACTCGTCCCTGGGGAGTCACTACGAGCAGTACTTC
TRBV5-1	.	TRBJ2-7	.	CASSPPGVLYEQYF	TGCGCCAGCAGCCCGCCCGGGGTGCTCTACGAGCAGTACTTC
TRBV5-1	few	TRBJ2-5	.	CASSLAIRGGRTQYF	TGCGCCAGCAGCTTGGCCATCAGGGGCGGTCGTACCCAGTACTTC
TRBV20-1	.	TRBJ2-5	.	CSASLPISGAETQYF	TGCAGTGCTAGTCTACCGATTAGTGGGGCCGAGACCCAGTACTTC
TRBV6-5	.	TRBJ2-1	TRBD2	CASTSGGLPNEQFF	TGTGCCAGCACGTCGGGAGGACTCCCCAATGAGCAGTTCTTC
TRBV6-1	many	TRBJ2-7	.	CASTQGLEQYF	TGTGCCAGCACACAGGGTCTGGAGCAGTACTTC
TRBV10-3	.	TRBJ2-7	.	CAIRGDSSYNEQYF	TGTGCCATCAGAGGGGACTCGTCCTACAATGAGCAGTACTTC